Each of the 32 T cell receptor beta chains below was sequenced from the same sample in a study of blood T cell repertoires in COVID-19. The table came from immunoSEQ multiplex PCR; TCRdb's copy has only in-frame clones and leaves some out. This table holds approximately 250,000 clones, approximately 89% found once. The sequencing sample was made of PBMCs or T cells enriched from blood (not recorded which). The receptors stem from a man in his forties who had been exposed to COVID-19.

This chain joins TRBV9 and TRBJ1-1; 7 nucleotides agree with TRBD1. Trimming at V came to 1 base and at J to 1 base, leaving 1 base not matched to a gene. The germline CDR1 and CDR2 sequences are SGDLS and YYNGEE. The CDR3 covers 14 residues. CDR3 nucleotide sequence: TGTGCCAGCAGCGTAACAGGGGCGAACACTGAAGCTTTCTTT. It yields the protein CASSVTGANTEAFF. Full variable domain (remainder filled in from reference TRBV9 and TRBJ1-1): DSGVTQTPKHLITATGQRVTLRCSPRSGDLSVYWYQQSLDQGLQFLIQYYNGEERAKGNILERFSAQQFPDLHSELNLSSLELGDSALYFCASSVTGANTEAFFGQGTRLTVV.

This clone was observed a handful of times. This chain uses TRBV5-1 with TRBJ2-5; 11 bases align to TRBD2. Germline values: CDR1 SGHRS, CDR2 YFSETQ. The length of the CDR3 is 15 residues. The ends lost 5 bases at V and 4 bases at J; junction bases unmatched: 7. CDR3 sequence reads: CASSVLAGVGETQYF. As DNA, the CDR3 is TGCGCCAGCAGTGTACTAGCGGGAGTTGGAGAGACCCAGTACTTC.

The rearrangement joins TRBV6-5 to TRBJ2-5, with 11 bases matching TRBD1. The V gene end was trimmed by 7 bases and the J gene end by 4 bases; junction bases not matched to a gene: 8. The CDR3 has 15 residues. Germline V gene data show CDR1 as MNHEY and CDR2 as SVGAGI. The DNA of the CDR3 is TGTGCCAGCAAACCGGGACAGGGGGGTGGAGAGACCCAGTACTTC. It specifies CASKPGQGGGETQYF.

V is TRBV18 and J is TRBJ2-2, with D maybe TRBD1 (5 bases). This CDR3 region has 17 residues. Trimming cost V 2 bases and J 4 bases, with 17 bases left between them. Germline V gene data show CDR1 as KGHSH and CDR2 as LQKENI. This chain's CDR3 is CASSPSLSGRGTGELFF. CDR3 nucleotide sequence: TGTGCCAGCTCACCAAGTTTGTCAGGAAGGGGCACCGGGGAGCTGTTTTTT.

V is TRBV19 and J is TRBJ2-5, with 7 bases lining up with TRBD1. Unmatched junction bases numbered 17, after V lost 8 bases and J lost 5 bases. Germline V gene data show CDR1 as LNHDA and CDR2 as SQIVND (reference sequence). The CDR3 is 16 amino acids. The CDR3: CASSDRVPPLRETQYF. CDR3 DNA: TGTGCCAGTTCCGACAGGGTCCCCCCTCTTCGGGAGACCCAGTACTTC. The entire variable domain, with the rest obtained from reference TRBV19 and TRBJ2-5, is as follows: DGGITQSPKYLFRKEGQNVTLSCEQNLNHDAMYWYRQDPGQGLRLIYYSQIVNDFQKGDIAEGYSVSREKKESFPLTVTSAQKNPTAFYLCASSDRVPPLRETQYFGPGTRLLVL.

This chain joins TRBV9 and TRBJ2-5; TRBD1 matches 7 bases. The CDR3 length is 17 residues. Germline lookup yields CDR1 SGDLS and CDR2 YYNGEE. With V trimmed by 4 bases and J by 0 bases, 12 bases remained unmatched. In DNA, the CDR3 is TGTGCCAGCAGCTGGGGACAGCGACTTGCTTACCAAGAGACCCAGTACTTC. It yields the protein CASSWGQRLAYQETQYF.

In its sample, this clone was seen once. This sequence joins TRBV3-1 (or the pseudogene TRBV3-2) and TRBJ1-6; weak D call: TRBD1 (5 bases). CDR1 is LGHDT and CDR2 is YNNKEL in the germline V gene (reference sequence). The CDR3 covers 16 residues. The V end was cut by 1 base, the J end by 7 bases, with 14 bases between. CDR3 coding DNA: TGTGCCAGCAGCCAAGCCGGTGCAGGGCTCAATTCACCCCTCCACTTT. Its translation is CASSQAGAGLNSPLHF.

The count of this clone is one. The rearrangement links TRBV7-3 to TRBJ2-5; tentative D call: TRBD1 (5 bases). Germline CDR1 and CDR2: SGHTA and FQGTGA. CDR3 size: 13 residues. Between the trimmed V and J ends, which lost 6 bases and 3 bases, there was a span of 11 bases. The DNA for the CDR3 is TGTGCCAGCAGACGAGACAGCGAAGAGACCCAGTACTTC. It encodes CASRRDSEETQYF. The full variable domain, rest sourced from reference TRBV7-3 and TRBJ2-5, is GAGVSQTPSNKVTEKGKYVELRCDPISGHTALYWYRQSLGQGPEFLIYFQGTGAADDSGLPNDRFFAVRPEGSVSTLKIQRTERGDSAVYLCASRRDSEETQYFGPGTRLLVL.

V and J are TRBV28 and TRBJ2-6, with 9 positions matching TRBD1. V trimming: 9 bases; J trimming: 4 bases; junction bases outside the gene matches: 7. CDR3 length equals 15 residues. Germline assignment: CDR1 MDHEN and CDR2 SYDVKM. The CDR3: CASSTGGSGANVLTF. CDR3 coding DNA: TGTGCCAGTTCGACAGGGGGATCAGGGGCCAACGTCCTGACTTTC.

This clone was seen only once. The chain uses TRBV11-2 and TRBJ2-6; 7 bases are shared with TRBD1. The J segment lost 3 bases and the V segment lost 2 bases, leaving 4 bases of the junction unmatched. Germline V lookup: CDR1 SGHAT, CDR2 FQNNGV. The CDR3 totals 16 residues. The CDR3 sequence is CASSLIQGFGANVLTF. In DNA form, the CDR3 reads TGTGCCAGCAGCTTAATACAGGGGTTTGGGGCCAACGTCCTGACTTTC.

V usage is TRBV19 and J usage is TRBJ1-5; 7 bases line up with TRBD1. V lost 4 bases, J lost 3 bases, and 15 bases stayed unmatched. The CDR3 has 18 amino acids. The germline V gene has CDR1 LNHDA and CDR2 SQIVND (reference sequence). In nucleotides, the CDR3 is TGTGCCAGTAGTAAACGGGACAGTCGGGCTTTGATCAATCAGCCCCAGCATTTT. Residues: CASSKRDSRALINQPQHF. The full variable domain, its missing parts supplied by reference TRBV19 and TRBJ1-5, is DGGITQSPKYLFRKEGQNVTLSCEQNLNHDAMYWYRQDPGQGLRLIYYSQIVNDFQKGDIAEGYSVSREKKESFPLTVTSAQKNPTAFYLCASSKRDSRALINQPQHFGDGTRLSIL.

The chain links TRBV29-1 to TRBJ2-7, with D tentatively TRBD1 (6 bases). V was clipped by 6 bases and J by 0 bases, with 12 bases between them. The length of the CDR3 is 13 residues. CDR1 SQVTM and CDR2 ANQGSEA come from the germline V gene. CDR3 loop: CSVQTGYSYEQYF. In nucleotides, the CDR3 is TGCAGCGTCCAGACAGGCTACTCCTACGAGCAGTACTTC.

The chain carries TRBV6-5 and TRBJ1-1; D ambiguous. CDR3 length: 14 amino acids. V lost 7 bases to trimming and J lost 2 bases, with 14 bases between them. From germline, CDR1 is MNHEY and CDR2 SVGAGI. This CDR3 reads CASMGLGDNTEAFF. CDR3 coding DNA: TGTGCCAGCATGGGTCTAGGTGATAACACTGAAGCTTTCTTT.

This clone appeared a single time. The chain has TRBV30 and TRBJ1-6; weak D call: TRBD1 (5 bases). Trimming shortened V by 2 bases and J by 7 bases, and 9 bases separated the two germline ends. CDR1 and CDR2 from the germline V gene are GTSNPN and SVGIG (reference sequence). The CDR3 totals 13 residues. Written as DNA, the CDR3 is TGTGCCTGGAGTCCTCAGGGCAATTCACCCCTCCACTTT. It specifies CAWSPQGNSPLHF.

This chain links TRBV24-1 with TRBJ2-5; the D gene is possibly TRBD1 (5 bases). The germline gives CDR1 KGHDR, CDR2 SFDVKD. Trimming took off 4 bases at V and 2 bases at J, with 10 bases between the two ends. There are 14 residues in the CDR3. CDR3 loop: CATSEATAQETQYF. CDR3 bases: TGTGCCACCAGTGAGGCGACAGCTCAAGAGACCCAGTACTTC.

The V and J genes are TRBV5-1 and TRBJ2-1, with 8 positions matching TRBD2. V shed 4 bases, J shed 10 bases, and the junction held 10 bases outside the gene matches. The length of the CDR3 is 14 residues. Germline V gene lookup returns CDR1 SGHRS and CDR2 YFSETQ. This CDR3 reads CASSDTAGGWEQFF. CDR3 coding DNA: TGCGCCAGCAGCGACACTGCGGGGGGCTGGGAGCAGTTCTTC.

Details on this clone: The sample holds other DNA sequences that translate to the same CDR3. The genes are TRBV4-2 and TRBJ2-7; 8 nucleotides align to TRBD2. Germline values: CDR1 LGHNA, CDR2 YNFKEQ. The CDR3 covers 15 residues. V dropped 4 bases and J dropped 0; count of bases not matched to a gene: 5. CDR3 sequence reads: CASSPSGGSSYEQYF. The CDR3 coding sequence is TGTGCCAGCAGCCCGAGCGGGGGAAGCTCCTACGAGCAGTACTTC.

The V call is TRBV15, the J call TRBJ1-4; D is possibly TRBD1 (5 bases). CDR1 is LNHNV, CDR2 YYDKDF, per germline (reference sequence). The CDR3 has 15 amino acids. The V end was cut by 0 bases, the J end by 6 bases, with 11 bases between. The CDR3, as DNA: TGTGCCACCAGCAGAGATAAGGGGTATGATGAAAAACTGTTTTTT. Translating it yields CATSRDKGYDEKLFF.

The chain links TRBV9 to TRBJ2-7; 7 bases map to TRBD2. Germline trimming cut 2 bases from V and 3 bases from J; bases unmatched to any gene: 8. The germline gives CDR1 SGDLS, CDR2 YYNGEE. The CDR3 has 15 residues. CDR3 sequence reads: CASSVGTIPSYEQYF. In nucleotides, the CDR3 is TGTGCCAGCAGCGTCGGGACTATCCCTAGCTACGAGCAGTACTTC.

This sequence joins TRBV19 and TRBJ2-7; D is possibly TRBD1 (6 bases). CDR3 length equals 14 residues. Germline V gene data show CDR1 as LNHDA and CDR2 as SQIVND (reference sequence). The V and J ends lost 3 bases and 4 bases respectively, with 13 bases between them. CDR3 DNA sequence: TGTGCCAGTAGTATTCAGGGGACCGGGTACGAGCAGTACTTC. Protein product: CASSIQGTGYEQYF.

The chain has TRBV9 and TRBJ2-1; 12 bases match TRBD2. Germline assignment: CDR1 SGDLS and CDR2 YYNGEE. This CDR3 region has 16 residues. The V segment lost 3 bases and the J segment 10 bases; nucleotides outside the gene matches: 11. The CDR3 reads CASSGKGTSGLKEQFF. DNA for the CDR3: TGTGCCAGCAGCGGGAAAGGGACTAGCGGGTTAAAAGAGCAGTTCTTC. Drawing the rest from reference TRBV9 and TRBJ2-1, the complete variable domain is DSGVTQTPKHLITATGQRVTLRCSPRSGDLSVYWYQQSLDQGLQFLIQYYNGEERAKGNILERFSAQQFPDLHSELNLSSLELGDSALYFCASSGKGTSGLKEQFFGPGTRLTVL.

This chain connects TRBV5-6 to TRBJ1-5; D gene uncertain. Germline CDR1 reads SGHDT; CDR2 reads YYEEEE. V lost 0 bases and J lost 4, with 8 bases in between. The CDR3 loop spans 14 amino acids. CDR3 region: CASSLGAANQPQHF. The CDR3 DNA sequence: TGTGCCAGCAGCTTGGGGGCAGCTAATCAGCCCCAGCATTTT.

The rearrangement uses TRBV5-4 and TRBJ2-7; maybe TRBD2 (5 bases). The CDR3 covers 15 residues. With 1 base removed from V and 0 bases from J, the gap between germline ends came to 11 bases. Germline CDR1 is SGHNT and CDR2 is YYREEE (reference sequence). The CDR3 DNA reads as TGTGCCAGCAGCTTGCGCCAAGGGAGCTCCTACGAGCAGTACTTC. This sequence encodes CASSLRQGSSYEQYF.

This clone showed up just once. V and J are TRBV12-3 or TRBV12-4 and TRBJ1-1; TRBD1 might be the D (5 bases). The ends were cut back, 8 bases at V and 6 bases at J, with 16 bases in the middle. This CDR3 spans 13 amino acids. DNA of the CDR3: TGTGCCAGCGGACCAGGGTTTTTGGCTGAAGCTTTCTTT. Its protein product is CASGPGFLAEAFF.

Only a few counts were recorded for this clone. The chain is built from TRBV18 and TRBJ1-1; 7 bases are a match to TRBD1. CDR1 and CDR2 from the germline V gene are KGHSH and LQKENI. This CDR3 spans 12 amino acids. Trimming at V came to 5 bases and at J to 4 bases, leaving 1 base not matched to a gene. CDR3 in amino acids: CASSRTGTEAFF. The CDR3 coding sequence is TGTGCCAGCTCAAGGACAGGCACTGAAGCTTTCTTT.

The chain combines TRBV6-5 with TRBJ2-1, with TRBD2 matching 9 bases. The germline gives CDR1 MNHEY, CDR2 SVGAGI. Losses at the gene ends were 7 bases for V and 7 bases for J; bases not matched to a gene: 11. CDR3 length: 15 amino acids. The DNA for the CDR3 is TGTGCCAGCACGCCTGGCGGGAGGGGGGGAAATGAGCAGTTCTTC. Its translation: CASTPGGRGGNEQFF.

The V gene is TRBV3-1 (or the pseudogene TRBV3-2), the J gene TRBJ1-2; no definite D call. This CDR3 contains 14 residues. Trimming took 1 base from V and 7 from J, leaving 13 bases between them. In germline, CDR1 is LGHDT, CDR2 YNNKEL (reference sequence). CDR3 sequence: CASSQGFLLSGYTF. The CDR3 DNA is TGTGCCAGCAGCCAAGGGTTCTTGTTGAGTGGCTACACCTTC.

The count of this clone is one. The chain has TRBV7-9 and TRBJ2-2; 10 bases line up with TRBD1. The CDR3 spans 15 residues. Germline V gene lookup returns CDR1 SEHNR and CDR2 FQNEAQ (reference sequence). After removal of 6 bases from V and 3 bases from J, the junction contained 4 bases not matched to a gene. The CDR3, as DNA: TGTGCCAGCAGTTCCGGACAGGGGGACACCGGGGAGCTGTTTTTT. Protein sequence: CASSSGQGDTGELFF.

The rearrangement joins TRBV11-2 to TRBJ2-7; D remains ambiguous. The CDR3 loop spans 14 amino acids. The germline gives CDR1 SGHAT, CDR2 FQNNGV. V lost 5 bases to trimming and J lost 4 bases, with 15 bases between them. CDR3 DNA sequence: TGTGCCAGCAGCCCTGGAGCCTCGGGTTACGAGCAGTACTTC. Amino acid sequence: CASSPGASGYEQYF.

V is TRBV18 and J is TRBJ2-1, with 10 bases identical to TRBD2. J lost 4 bases, V lost 2 bases, and 5 bases had no gene match. The CDR3 runs to 16 residues. Germline assignment: CDR1 KGHSH and CDR2 LQKENI. The CDR3 reads CASSPTAGGPYNEQFF. Written as DNA, the CDR3 is TGTGCCAGCTCACCAACAGCGGGAGGGCCTTACAATGAGCAGTTCTTC. Full variable domain (missing parts from reference TRBV18 and TRBJ2-1): NAGVMQNPRHLVRRRGQEARLRCSPMKGHSHVYWYRQLPEEGLKFMVYLQKENIIDESGMPKERFSAEFPKEGPSILRIQQVVRGDSAAYFCASSPTAGGPYNEQFFGPGTRLTVL.

This rearrangement joins TRBV28 to TRBJ2-7; 12 bases are shared with TRBD1. Trimming cost V 7 bases and J 6 bases; bases outside gene matches: 7. The CDR3 length is 14 residues. CDR1 is MDHEN, CDR2 SYDVKM, per germline. In DNA form, the CDR3 reads TGTGCCAGCAATCGGGACAGGGGGCTTGCCGAGCAGTACTTC. Translating gives CASNRDRGLAEQYF.

The V call is TRBV4-1, the J call TRBJ2-1; 7 bases agree with TRBD2. CDR3 size: 17 residues. In germline, CDR1 is MGHRA, CDR2 YSYEKL. The V gene end was trimmed by 1 base and the J gene end by 0 bases; junction bases not matched to a gene: 6. The CDR3, as DNA: TGCGCCAGCAGCCAAGGGGGGGGACTCAGCTCCTACAATGAGCAGTTCTTC. Residues: CASSQGGGLSSYNEQFF.